Presented here are 17 T cell receptor beta chains from one specimen sequenced in a study of T cells in Graves' hyperthyroidism and ophthalmopathy. From RNA transcripts, TCR beta CDR3 regions were amplified. TCR CDR3 underwent first-round RT-PCR with the HTBI primer set. Each CDR3 protein gets one entry after TCRdb re-called the multiplex PCR reads with MiXCR. The sample consists of 550,000 to 700,000 distinct CDR3 sequences, roughly 50% of them appearing once. Sequenced sample: peripheral blood or thyroid tissue (not recorded which). Source of these receptors: an adult woman with Graves' disease, either hyperthyroidism or ophthalmopathy (not recorded which).

This clonotype has only a few counts. This CDR3 reads CASSLGTGRNSPLHF. DNA for the CDR3: TGTGCCAGCAGCCTCGGGACAGGACGAAATTCACCCCTCCACTTT. The chain carries TRBV9 and TRBJ1-6; 8 positions agree with TRBD1. Trimming took 4 bases from V and 7 from J; bases not matched to a gene: 7. CDR3 size: 15 residues. Germline V gene sequence: CDR1 SGDLS, CDR2 YYNGEE.

The chain carries TRBV10-3 and TRBJ1-3; D is uncertain. The germline CDR1 and CDR2 sequences are ENHRY and SYGVKD. The CDR3 spans 14 residues. V was pared by 6 bases and J by 8 bases, with 17 bases between. CDR3 sequence: CAIRREGSGYTIYF. The CDR3 nucleotides are TGTGCCATCAGGAGGGAGGGTTCCGGCTACACCATATATTTT.

The sample holds many counts of this clonotype. The chain employs TRBV7-9 and TRBJ1-2; D perhaps matches TRBD1 (6 bases). The CDR3 has 15 residues. Trimming took 5 bases from V and 4 from J, leaving 17 bases between them. Germline V gene lookup returns CDR1 SEHNR and CDR2 FQNEAQ (reference sequence). CDR3: CASSVDSPSFYGYTF. In DNA, the CDR3 is TGTGCCAGCAGCGTGGACAGCCCGTCCTTCTATGGCTACACCTTC.

Comments on this clonotype: Given the absence of the conserved phenylalanine or tryptophan at the CDR3 end, a read error is likely. No DNA is shown, since the ends of the CDR3 on it are uncertain; the CDR3 is the one TCRdb lists. V and J are TRBV29-1 and TRBJ1-3. Including both end residues, the CDR3 is 8 amino acids long. Germline V gene sequence: CDR1 SQVTM, CDR2 ANQGSEA. The CDR3 sequence is CSVARGLA.

This clonotype was seen ten or more times. This rearrangement joins TRBV5-1 to TRBJ1-4, with D unclear. The V end was cut by 5 bases, the J end by 0 bases, with 8 bases between. There are 14 residues in the CDR3. Germline V CDR1 and CDR2: SGHRS, YFSETQ. The CDR3, as DNA: TGCGCCAGCAGAACGAGTGCAACTAATGAAAAACTGTTTTTT. Translation: CASRTSATNEKLFF.

The V call is TRBV24-1, the J call TRBJ1-4; D unclear. The CDR3 is made up of 12 amino acids. Germline CDR1 and CDR2: KGHDR and SFDVKD. V was clipped by 4 bases and J by 8 bases, with 7 bases between them. The DNA of the CDR3 is TGTGCCACCAGTGACTTGGGCGAAAAACTGTTTTTT. It translates to CATSDLGEKLFF.

This clonotype came up a few times. The CDR3 DNA is TGTGCCAGCTCACCACCGAACAGACAGACTAACTATGGCTACACCTTC. Encoded protein: CASSPPNRQTNYGYTF. This sequence joins TRBV18 and TRBJ1-2, with a possible D match to TRBD1 (5 bases). The germline V gene encodes CDR1 KGHSH and CDR2 LQKENI. V lost 0 bases and J 0 bases, leaving 11 bases between the germline ends. The CDR3 is made up of 16 amino acids.

This chain connects TRBV11-2 to TRBJ1-6, with D unresolved. CDR1 and CDR2 from the germline V gene are SGHAT and FQNNGV. V dropped 4 bases and J dropped 8 bases, with 6 bases sitting between them. The CDR3 sequence is 12 residues long. The chain's CDR3 is CASSSLDSPLHF. The CDR3 bases are TGTGCCAGCAGCTCCCTAGATTCACCCCTCCACTTT.

The rearrangement links TRBV10-3 to TRBJ1-1; D is undetermined. Germline CDR1 ENHRY, CDR2 SYGVKD. Trimming cost V 7 bases and J 0 bases, with 9 bases left between them. The CDR3 is made up of 13 amino acids. In DNA, the CDR3 is TGTGCCATCATTAAAGCGATGAACACTGAAGCTTTCTTT. Its translation is CAIIKAMNTEAFF.

Only one count was recorded for this clonotype. V gene TRBV29-1 combines with J gene TRBJ2-5, with a possible D match to TRBD1 (7 bases). Germline CDR1 and CDR2: SQVTM and ANQGSEA. V lost 4 bases and J lost 1, with 10 bases in between. This CDR3 is 13 amino acids long. The CDR3 coding sequence is TGCAGCGTTGCCCAGGGGGGCCAAGAGACCCAGTACTTC. Its translation is CSVAQGGQETQYF. The full variable domain, rest sourced from reference TRBV29-1 and TRBJ2-5, is SAVISQKPSRDICQRGTSLTIQCQVDSQVTMMFWYRQQPGQSLTLIATANQGSEATYESGFVIDKFPISRPNLTFSTLTVSNMSPEDSSIYLCSVAQGGQETQYFGPGTRLLVL.

The V call is TRBV9, the J call TRBJ1-5; the match to TRBD1 covers 11 bases. This CDR3 is built from 16 residues. Trimming took 3 bases from V and 5 from J; bases not matched to a gene: 7. The germline CDR1 and CDR2 sequences are SGDLS and YYNGEE. This CDR3 reads CASSASGTGGDQPQHF. The CDR3 DNA is TGTGCCAGCAGCGCGTCGGGGACAGGGGGGGATCAGCCCCAGCATTTT.

This clonotype was counted only a few times. The rearrangement uses TRBV10-3 and TRBJ2-7; D may be TRBD1 (6 bases). This CDR3 comprises 13 residues. V shed 7 bases and J shed 0 bases, with 10 bases lying between them. Germline lookup yields CDR1 ENHRY and CDR2 SYGVKD. The CDR3 coding sequence is TGTGCCATCACCAAGGACAGCTCCTACGAGCAGTACTTC. Its protein is CAITKDSSYEQYF.

This clonotype was picked up many times. The gene calls are TRBV20-1 and TRBJ1-1; D is ambiguous. CDR1 and CDR2 from the germline V gene are DFQATT and SNEGSKA (reference sequence). The CDR3 covers 11 residues. The V end lost 5 bases, the J end lost 0 bases, and 4 bases lay between the germline ends. This CDR3 is CSALMNTEAFF. CDR3 DNA: TGCAGTGCTTTAATGAACACTGAAGCTTTCTTT.

Many counts were recorded for this clonotype. The chain combines TRBV7-8 with TRBJ2-2, with D uncertain. V dropped 5 bases and J dropped 4 bases, with 5 bases sitting between them. The CDR3 is 12 residues long. CDR1 SGHVS and CDR2 FQNEAQ come from the germline V gene. The CDR3 region is CASSLITGELFF. The DNA of the CDR3 is TGTGCCAGCAGCCTCATCACCGGGGAGCTGTTTTTT.

A word on this clonotype: A much larger clone differs from this one at a single base, so this may be a read error. The rearrangement uses TRBV7-2 and TRBJ1-5, with 8 bases identical to TRBD1. Germline V gives CDR1 SGHTA, CDR2 FQGNSA. CDR3 length: 14 amino acids. The CDR3 reads CASSIAGGIQPQHF. The CDR3 DNA reads as TGTGCCAGCAGCATAGCAGGGGGCATCCAGCCCCAGCATTTT. The full variable domain, rest sourced from reference TRBV7-2 and TRBJ1-5, is GAGVSQSPSNKVTEKGKDVELRCDPISGHTALYWYRQSLGQGLEFLIYFQGNSAPDKSGLPSDRFSAERTGGSVSTLTIQRTQQEDSAVYLCASSIAGGIQPQHFGDGTRLSIL.

The chain has TRBV2 and TRBJ1-2; 11 bases agree with TRBD1. Trimming at V came to 3 bases and at J to 6 bases, leaving 3 bases not matched to a gene. From germline, CDR1 is SNHLY and CDR2 FYNNEI. The length of the CDR3 is 14 residues. CDR3 region: CASSEGTGGDGYTF. CDR3 DNA: TGTGCCAGCAGTGAGGGGACAGGGGGAGATGGCTACACCTTC.

In its sample, this clonotype was seen many times. This rearrangement joins TRBV7-4 to TRBJ2-7; TRBD2 matches at 15 bases. The CDR3 loop spans 18 amino acids. Losses at the gene ends were 4 bases for V and 3 bases for J; bases not matched to a gene: 10. CDR1 is SGHVT, CDR2 SQSDAQ, per germline. CDR3 residues: CASSSLGTSGRMGYEQYF. In DNA, the CDR3 is TGTGCCAGCAGCTCCCTAGGGACTAGCGGGAGGATGGGCTACGAGCAGTACTTC.